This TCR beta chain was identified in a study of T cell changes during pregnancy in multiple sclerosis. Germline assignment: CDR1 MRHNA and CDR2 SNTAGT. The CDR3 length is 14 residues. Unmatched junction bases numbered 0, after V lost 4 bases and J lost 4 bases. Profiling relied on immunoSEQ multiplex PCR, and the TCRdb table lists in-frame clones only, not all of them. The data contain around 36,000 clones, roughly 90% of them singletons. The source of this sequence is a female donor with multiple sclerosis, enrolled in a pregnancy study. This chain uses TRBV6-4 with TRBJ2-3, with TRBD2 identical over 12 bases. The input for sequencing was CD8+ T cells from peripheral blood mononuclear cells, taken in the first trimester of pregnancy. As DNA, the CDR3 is TGTGCCAGCAGTGGACTAGCGGGGGCAGATACGCAGTATTTT. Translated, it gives CASSGLAGADTQYF.